This T cell receptor beta chain was sequenced during a study of blood T cell repertoires in COVID-19. On the study more broadly: COVID-19 samples, acute and convalescent, were from the United States, Italy and Spain.

Seattle patients were enrolled while actively infected and followed longitudinally. Looked up from germline, CDR1 is MNHEY and CDR2 is SVGAGI. This CDR3 comprises 15 residues. V lost 0 bases and J 5 bases, leaving 11 bases between the germline ends. Authors' processing steps: Counts of nucleated cells, estimated from reference gene primer amplification, were obtained. Only in-frame clones appear in the TCRdb table, and some are missing; sequencing was by immunoSEQ multiplex PCR. V and J calls and clone size are those listed in that table; D and trimming were worked out from the DNA. The sample holds over 200,000 clones, about 93% seen once.

The chain recombines TRBV6-5 with TRBJ1-5; D gene uncertain. Sequenced sample: peripheral blood. The TCR originated in a man aged 55 to 70 with COVID-19, enrolled during active disease. CDR3: CASSYSRSVDQPQHF. CDR3 coding DNA: TGTGCCAGCAGTTACTCCAGGTCGGTCGATCAGCCCCAGCATTTT.